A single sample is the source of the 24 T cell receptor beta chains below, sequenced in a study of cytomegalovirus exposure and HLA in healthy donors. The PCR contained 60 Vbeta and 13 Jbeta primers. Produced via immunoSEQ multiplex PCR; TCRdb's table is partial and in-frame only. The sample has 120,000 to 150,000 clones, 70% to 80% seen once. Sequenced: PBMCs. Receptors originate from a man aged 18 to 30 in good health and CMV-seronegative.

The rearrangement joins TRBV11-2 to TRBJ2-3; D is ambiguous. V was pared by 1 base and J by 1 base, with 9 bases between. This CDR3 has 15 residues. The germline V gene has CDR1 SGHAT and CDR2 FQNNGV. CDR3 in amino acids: CASSLVLAGTDTQYF. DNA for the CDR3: TGTGCCAGCAGCTTAGTACTGGCGGGCACAGATACGCAGTATTTT.

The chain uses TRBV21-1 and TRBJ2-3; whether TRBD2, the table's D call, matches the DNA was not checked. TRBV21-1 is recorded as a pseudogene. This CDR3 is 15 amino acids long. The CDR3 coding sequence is TGTGCCAGCAGCAAAAGGACGGGGGGGCCAGGGACGCAGTATTTT. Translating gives CASSKRTGGPGTQYF.

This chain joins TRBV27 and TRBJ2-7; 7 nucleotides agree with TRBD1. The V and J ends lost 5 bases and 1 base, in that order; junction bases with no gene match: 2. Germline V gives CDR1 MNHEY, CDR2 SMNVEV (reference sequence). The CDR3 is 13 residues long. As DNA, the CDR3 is TGTGCCAGCAGTCAGGGGGTGTCCTACGAGCAGTACTTC. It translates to CASSQGVSYEQYF.

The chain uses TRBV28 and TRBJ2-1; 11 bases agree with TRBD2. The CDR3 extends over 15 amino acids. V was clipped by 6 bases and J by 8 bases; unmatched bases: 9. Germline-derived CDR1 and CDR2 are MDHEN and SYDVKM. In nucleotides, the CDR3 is TGTGCCAGCAGATTTAGCGGGAGGGCGGGGTATGAGCAGTTCTTC. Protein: CASRFSGRAGYEQFF.

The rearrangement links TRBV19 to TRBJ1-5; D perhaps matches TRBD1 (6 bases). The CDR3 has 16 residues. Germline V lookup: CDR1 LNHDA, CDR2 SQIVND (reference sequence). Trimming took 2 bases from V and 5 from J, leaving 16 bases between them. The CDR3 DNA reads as TGTGCCAGTAGTATAAAGGGCAGGGGCCGAGATCAGCCCCAGCATTTT. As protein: CASSIKGRGRDQPQHF.

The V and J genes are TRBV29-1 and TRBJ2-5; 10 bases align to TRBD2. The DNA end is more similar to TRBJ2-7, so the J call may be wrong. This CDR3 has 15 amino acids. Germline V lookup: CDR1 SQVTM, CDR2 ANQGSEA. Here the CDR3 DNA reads TGCAGCGTCCCCACCGGGCTAGCGGGAGCTGGCGAGCAGTACTTC. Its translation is CSVPTGLAGAGEQYF.

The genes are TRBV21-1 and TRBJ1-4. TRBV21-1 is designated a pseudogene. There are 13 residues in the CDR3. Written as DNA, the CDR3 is TGTGCCAGCGAGCCCCCGACTAATGAAAAACTGTTTTTT. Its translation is CASEPPTNEKLFF.

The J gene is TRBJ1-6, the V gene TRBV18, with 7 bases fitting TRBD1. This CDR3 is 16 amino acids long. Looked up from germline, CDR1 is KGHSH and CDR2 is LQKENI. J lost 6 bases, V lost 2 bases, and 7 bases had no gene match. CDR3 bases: TGTGCCAGCTCACCATCGCAAGGACAGGTTAATTCACCCCTCCACTTT. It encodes CASSPSQGQVNSPLHF.

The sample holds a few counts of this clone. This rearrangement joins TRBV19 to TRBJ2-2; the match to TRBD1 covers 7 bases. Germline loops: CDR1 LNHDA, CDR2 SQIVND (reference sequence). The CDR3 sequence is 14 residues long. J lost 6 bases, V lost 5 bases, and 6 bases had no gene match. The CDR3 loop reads CASSVHQGAGELFF. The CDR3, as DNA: TGTGCCAGTAGTGTCCACCAGGGGGCCGGGGAGCTGTTTTTT.

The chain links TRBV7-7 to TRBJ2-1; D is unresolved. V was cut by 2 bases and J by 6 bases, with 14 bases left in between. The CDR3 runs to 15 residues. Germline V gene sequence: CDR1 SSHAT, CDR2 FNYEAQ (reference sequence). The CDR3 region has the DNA TGTGCCAGCAGCTTACGGATAGCCCCGGGCAATGAGCAGTTCTTC. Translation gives CASSLRIAPGNEQFF.

DNA for the CDR3: TGTGCCAGTAGTATGGGGCTAGGGGACATAGCCTACAATGAGCAGTTCTTC. Translation: CASSMGLGDIAYNEQFF. The chain joins TRBV19 to TRBJ2-1; maybe TRBD1 (6 bases). V was clipped by 3 bases and J by 2 bases, with 17 bases between them. The CDR3 totals 17 residues. Germline CDR1 reads LNHDA; CDR2 reads SQIVND (reference sequence). Complete variable domain (other parts from reference TRBV19 and TRBJ2-1): DGGITQSPKYLFRKEGQNVTLSCEQNLNHDAMYWYRQDPGQGLRLIYYSQIVNDFQKGDIAEGYSVSREKKESFPLTVTSAQKNPTAFYLCASSMGLGDIAYNEQFFGPGTRLTVL.

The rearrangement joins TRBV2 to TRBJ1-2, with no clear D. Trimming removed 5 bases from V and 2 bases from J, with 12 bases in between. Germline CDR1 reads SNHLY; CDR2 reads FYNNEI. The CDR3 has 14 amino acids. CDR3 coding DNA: TGTGCCAGCAGTCGAGGGAATGCGAACTATGGCTACACCTTC. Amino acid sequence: CASSRGNANYGYTF.

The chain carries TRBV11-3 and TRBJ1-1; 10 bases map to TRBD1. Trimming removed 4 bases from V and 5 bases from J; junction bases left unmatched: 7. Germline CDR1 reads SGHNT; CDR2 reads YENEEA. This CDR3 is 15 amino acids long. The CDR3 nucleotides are TGTGCCAGCAGCTCCCAGGACAGGGGGGGAACTGAAGCTTTCTTT. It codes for CASSSQDRGGTEAFF.

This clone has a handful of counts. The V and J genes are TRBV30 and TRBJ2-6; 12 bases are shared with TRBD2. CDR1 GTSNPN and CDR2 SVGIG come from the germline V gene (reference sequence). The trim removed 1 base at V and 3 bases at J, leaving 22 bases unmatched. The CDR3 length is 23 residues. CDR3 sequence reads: CAWSAYGQGMRGLAGGGANVLTF. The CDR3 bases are TGTGCCTGGAGTGCATATGGACAGGGGATGAGGGGACTAGCGGGTGGTGGGGCCAACGTCCTGACTTTC.

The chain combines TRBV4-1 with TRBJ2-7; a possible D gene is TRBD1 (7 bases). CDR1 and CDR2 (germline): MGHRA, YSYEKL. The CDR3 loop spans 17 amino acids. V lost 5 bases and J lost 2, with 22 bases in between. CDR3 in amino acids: CASSGGISTGNAYEQYF. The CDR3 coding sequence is TGCGCCAGCAGCGGGGGGATTTCGACAGGGAACGCCTACGAGCAGTACTTC.

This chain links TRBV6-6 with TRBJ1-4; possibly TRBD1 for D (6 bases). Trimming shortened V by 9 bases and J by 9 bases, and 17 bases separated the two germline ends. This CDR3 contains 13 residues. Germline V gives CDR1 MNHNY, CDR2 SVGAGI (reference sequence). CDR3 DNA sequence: TGTGCCAGTTGGCAGGGGAATGTGAAAAAACTGTTTTTT. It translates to CASWQGNVKKLFF.

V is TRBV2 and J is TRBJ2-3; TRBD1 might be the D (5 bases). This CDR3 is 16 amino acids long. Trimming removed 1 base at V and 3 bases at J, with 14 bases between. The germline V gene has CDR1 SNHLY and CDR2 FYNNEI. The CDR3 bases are TGTGCCAGCAGTGAAGGGTGGAACAGGAAAACAGATACGCAGTATTTT. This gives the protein CASSEGWNRKTDTQYF.

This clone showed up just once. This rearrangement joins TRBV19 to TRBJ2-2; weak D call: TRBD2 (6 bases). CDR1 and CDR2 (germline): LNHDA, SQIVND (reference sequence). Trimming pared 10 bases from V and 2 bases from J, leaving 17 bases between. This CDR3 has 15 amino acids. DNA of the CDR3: TGTGCCACGAAGACCGGGACTTTAAACACCGGGGAGCTGTTTTTT. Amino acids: CATKTGTLNTGELFF.

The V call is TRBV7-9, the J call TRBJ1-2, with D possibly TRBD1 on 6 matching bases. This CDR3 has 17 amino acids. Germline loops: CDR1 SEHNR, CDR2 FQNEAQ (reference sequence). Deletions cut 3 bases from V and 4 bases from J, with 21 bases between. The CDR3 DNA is TGTGCCAGCAGCTTGGCGGGTTGGGGGGGCAGCACCTATGGCTACACCTTC. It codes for CASSLAGWGGSTYGYTF.

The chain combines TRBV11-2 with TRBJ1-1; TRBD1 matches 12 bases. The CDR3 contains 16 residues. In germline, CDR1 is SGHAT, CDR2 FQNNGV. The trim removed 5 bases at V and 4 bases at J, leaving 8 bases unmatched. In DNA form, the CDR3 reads TGTGCCAGCAGCCCCATAGGGACAGGGGGCAGCACTGAAGCTTTCTTT. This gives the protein CASSPIGTGGSTEAFF.

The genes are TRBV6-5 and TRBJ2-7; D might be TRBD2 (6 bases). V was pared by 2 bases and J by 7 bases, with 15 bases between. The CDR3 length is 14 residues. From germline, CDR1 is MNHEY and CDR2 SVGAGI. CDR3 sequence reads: CASSYGSGNYEQYF. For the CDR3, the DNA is TGTGCCAGCAGTTACGGTAGCGGAAACTATGAGCAGTACTTC.

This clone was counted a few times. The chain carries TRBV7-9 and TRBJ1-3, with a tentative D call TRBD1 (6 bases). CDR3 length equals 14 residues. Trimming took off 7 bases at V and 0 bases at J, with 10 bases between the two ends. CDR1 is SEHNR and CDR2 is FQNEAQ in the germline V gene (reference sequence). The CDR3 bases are TGTGCCAGCAAACGGACAGACTCTGGAAACACCATATATTTT. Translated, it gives CASKRTDSGNTIYF.

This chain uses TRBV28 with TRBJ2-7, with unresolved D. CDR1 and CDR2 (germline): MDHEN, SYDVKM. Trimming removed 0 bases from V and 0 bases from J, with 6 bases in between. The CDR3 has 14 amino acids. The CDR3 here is CASSLWAFSYEQYF. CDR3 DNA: TGTGCCAGCAGTTTATGGGCTTTCTCCTACGAGCAGTACTTC.

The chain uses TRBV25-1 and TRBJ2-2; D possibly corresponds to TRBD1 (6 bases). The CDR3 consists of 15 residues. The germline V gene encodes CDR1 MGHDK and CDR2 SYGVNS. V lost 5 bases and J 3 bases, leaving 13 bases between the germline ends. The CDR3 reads CASSTGSRDTGELFF. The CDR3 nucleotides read TGTGCCAGCAGTACAGGGTCAAGGGACACCGGGGAGCTGTTTTTT.